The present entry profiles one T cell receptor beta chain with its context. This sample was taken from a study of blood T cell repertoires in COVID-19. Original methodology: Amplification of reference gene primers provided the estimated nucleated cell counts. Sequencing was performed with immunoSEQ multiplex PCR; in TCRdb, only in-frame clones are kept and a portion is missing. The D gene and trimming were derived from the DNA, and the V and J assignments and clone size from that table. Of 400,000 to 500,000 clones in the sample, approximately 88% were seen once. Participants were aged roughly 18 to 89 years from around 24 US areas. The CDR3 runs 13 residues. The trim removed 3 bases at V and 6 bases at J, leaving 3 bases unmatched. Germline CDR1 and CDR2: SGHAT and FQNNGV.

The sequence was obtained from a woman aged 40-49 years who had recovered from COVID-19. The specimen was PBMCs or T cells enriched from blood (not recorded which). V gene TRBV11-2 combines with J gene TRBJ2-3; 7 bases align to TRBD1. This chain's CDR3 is CASSFYRGDTQYF. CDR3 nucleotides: TGTGCCAGCAGCTTTTACAGGGGTGATACGCAGTATTTT.